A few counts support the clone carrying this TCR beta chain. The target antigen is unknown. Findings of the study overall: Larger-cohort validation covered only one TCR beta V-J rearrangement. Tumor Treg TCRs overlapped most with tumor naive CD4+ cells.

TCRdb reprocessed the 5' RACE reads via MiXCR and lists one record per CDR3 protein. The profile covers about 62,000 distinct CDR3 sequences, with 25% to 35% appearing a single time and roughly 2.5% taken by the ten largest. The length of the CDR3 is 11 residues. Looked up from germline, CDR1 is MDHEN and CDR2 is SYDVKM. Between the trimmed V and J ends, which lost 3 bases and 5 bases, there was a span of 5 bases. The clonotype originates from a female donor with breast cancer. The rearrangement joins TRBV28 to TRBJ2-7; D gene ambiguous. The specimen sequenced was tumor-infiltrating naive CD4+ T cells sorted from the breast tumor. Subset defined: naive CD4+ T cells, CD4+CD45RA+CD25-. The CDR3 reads CASSFFDEQYF. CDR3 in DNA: TGTGCCAGCAGTTTTTTCGACGAGCAGTACTTC. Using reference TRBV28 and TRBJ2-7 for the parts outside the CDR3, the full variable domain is DVKVTQSSRYLVKRTGEKVFLECVQDMDHENMFWYRQDPGLGLRLIYFSYDVKMKEKGDIPEGYSVSREKKERFSLILESASTNQTSMYLCASSFFDEQYFGPGTRLTVT.